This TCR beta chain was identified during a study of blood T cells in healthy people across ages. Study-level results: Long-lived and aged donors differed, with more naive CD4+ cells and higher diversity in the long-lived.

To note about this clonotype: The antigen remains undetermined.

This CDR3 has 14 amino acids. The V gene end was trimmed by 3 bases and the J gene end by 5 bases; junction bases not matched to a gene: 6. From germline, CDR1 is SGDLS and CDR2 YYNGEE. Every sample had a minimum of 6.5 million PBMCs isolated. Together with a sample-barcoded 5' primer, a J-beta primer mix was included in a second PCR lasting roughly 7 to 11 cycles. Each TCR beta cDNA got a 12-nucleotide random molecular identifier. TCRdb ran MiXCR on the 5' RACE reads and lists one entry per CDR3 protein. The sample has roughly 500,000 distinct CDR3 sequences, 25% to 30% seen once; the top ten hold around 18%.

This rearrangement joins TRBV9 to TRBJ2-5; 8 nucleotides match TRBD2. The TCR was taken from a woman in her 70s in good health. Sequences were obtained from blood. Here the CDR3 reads CASSATSGGETQYF. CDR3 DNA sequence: TGTGCCAGCAGCGCCACTAGCGGTGGGGAGACCCAGTACTTC.